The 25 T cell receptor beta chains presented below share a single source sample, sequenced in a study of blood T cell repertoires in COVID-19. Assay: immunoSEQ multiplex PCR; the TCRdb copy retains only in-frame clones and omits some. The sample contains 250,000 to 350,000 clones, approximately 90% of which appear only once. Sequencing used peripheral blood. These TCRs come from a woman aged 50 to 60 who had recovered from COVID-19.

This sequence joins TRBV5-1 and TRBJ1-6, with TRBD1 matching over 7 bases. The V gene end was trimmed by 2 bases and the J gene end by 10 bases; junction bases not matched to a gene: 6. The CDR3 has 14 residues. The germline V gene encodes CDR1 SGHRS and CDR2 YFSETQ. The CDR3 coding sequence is TGCGCCAGCAGCTTTCGAGGCAGGGGGTCACCCCTCCACTTT. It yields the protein CASSFRGRGSPLHF.

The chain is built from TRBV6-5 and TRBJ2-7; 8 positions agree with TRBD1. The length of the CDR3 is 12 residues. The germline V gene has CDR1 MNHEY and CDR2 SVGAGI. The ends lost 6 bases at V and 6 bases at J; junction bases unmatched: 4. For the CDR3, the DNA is TGTGCCAGCAGCCCGGACAGGGTCGAGCAGTACTTC. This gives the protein CASSPDRVEQYF.

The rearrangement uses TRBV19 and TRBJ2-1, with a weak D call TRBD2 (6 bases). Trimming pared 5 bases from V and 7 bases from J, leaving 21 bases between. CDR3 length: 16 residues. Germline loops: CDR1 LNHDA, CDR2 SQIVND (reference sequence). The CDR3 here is CASSEFLARRKNEQFF. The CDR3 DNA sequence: TGTGCCAGTAGTGAGTTTCTAGCGCGGAGGAAGAATGAGCAGTTCTTC.

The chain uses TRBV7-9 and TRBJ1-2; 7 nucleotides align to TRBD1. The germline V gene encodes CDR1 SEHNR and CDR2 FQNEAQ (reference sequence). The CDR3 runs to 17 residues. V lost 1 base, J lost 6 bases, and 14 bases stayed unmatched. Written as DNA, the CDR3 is TGTGCCAGCAGCTTAGTCGGACGACAGGGTGGAGGAGATGGCTACACCTTC. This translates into CASSLVGRQGGGDGYTF.

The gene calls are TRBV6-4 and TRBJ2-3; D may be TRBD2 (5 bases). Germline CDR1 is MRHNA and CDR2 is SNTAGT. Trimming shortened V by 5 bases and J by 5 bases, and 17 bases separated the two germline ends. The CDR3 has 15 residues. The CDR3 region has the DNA TGTGCCAGCAGTCTAGCACCGGGCGCGGAAGATACGCAGTATTTT. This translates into CASSLAPGAEDTQYF.

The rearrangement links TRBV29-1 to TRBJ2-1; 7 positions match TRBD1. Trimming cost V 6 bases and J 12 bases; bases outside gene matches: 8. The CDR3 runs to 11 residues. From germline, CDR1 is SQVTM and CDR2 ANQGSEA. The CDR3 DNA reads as TGCAGCGTAACAGGGGCCTGGGGGCAGTTCTTC. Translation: CSVTGAWGQFF.

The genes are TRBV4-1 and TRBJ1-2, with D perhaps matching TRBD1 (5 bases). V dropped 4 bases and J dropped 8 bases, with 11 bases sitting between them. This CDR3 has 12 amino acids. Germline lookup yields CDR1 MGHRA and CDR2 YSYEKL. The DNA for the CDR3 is TGCGCCAGCAGCCCCAGGGTGGGCGGCTACACCTTC. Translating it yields CASSPRVGGYTF.

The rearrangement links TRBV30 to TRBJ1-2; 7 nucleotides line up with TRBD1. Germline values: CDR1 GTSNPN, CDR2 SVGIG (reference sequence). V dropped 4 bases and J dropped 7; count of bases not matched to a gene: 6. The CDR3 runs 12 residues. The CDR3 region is CAWNLNRGGYTF. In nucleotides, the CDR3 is TGTGCCTGGAATTTAAACAGGGGTGGCTACACCTTC.

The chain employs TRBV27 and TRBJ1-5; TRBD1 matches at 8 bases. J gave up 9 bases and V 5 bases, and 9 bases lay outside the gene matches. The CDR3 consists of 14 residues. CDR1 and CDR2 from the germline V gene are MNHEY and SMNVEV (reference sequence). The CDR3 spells CASSRGQGRRPQHF. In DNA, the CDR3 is TGTGCCAGCAGTCGTGGACAGGGCCGTCGGCCCCAGCATTTT.

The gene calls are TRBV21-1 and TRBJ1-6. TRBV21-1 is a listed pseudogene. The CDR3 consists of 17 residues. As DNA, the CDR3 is TGTGCCAGCAGCAAAGAATCCACACTGAGGAATAATTCACCCCTCCACTTT. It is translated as CASSKESTLRNNSPLHF.

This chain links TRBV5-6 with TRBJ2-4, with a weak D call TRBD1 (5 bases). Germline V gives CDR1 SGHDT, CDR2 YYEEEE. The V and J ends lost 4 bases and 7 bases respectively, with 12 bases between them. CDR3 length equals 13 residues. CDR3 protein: CASSPRAGNIQYF. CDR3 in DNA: TGTGCCAGCAGCCCCCGGGCAGGGAACATTCAGTACTTC.

The DNA of the CDR3 is TGTGCCTGGAGTTCCGTGAGCTCTGGAAACACCATATATTTT. It translates to CAWSSVSSGNTIYF. The chain combines TRBV30 with TRBJ1-3, with unresolved D. The V end lost 2 bases, the J end lost 0 bases, and 8 bases lay between the germline ends. CDR3 size: 14 residues. CDR1 is GTSNPN and CDR2 is SVGIG in the germline V gene (reference sequence). Supplemented by reference TRBV30 and TRBJ1-3, the full variable domain reads SQTIHQWPATLVQPVGSPLSLECTVEGTSNPNLYWYRQAAGRGLQLLFYSVGIGQISSEVPQNLSASRPQDRQFILSSKKLLLSDSGFYLCAWSSVSSGNTIYFGEGSWLTVV.

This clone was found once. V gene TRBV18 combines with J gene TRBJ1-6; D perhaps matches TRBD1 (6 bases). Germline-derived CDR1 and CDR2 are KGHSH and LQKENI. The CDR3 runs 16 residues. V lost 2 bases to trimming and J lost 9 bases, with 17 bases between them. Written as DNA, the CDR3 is TGTGCCAGCTCACCATACGGGGACACTGGGATTTCACCCCTCCACTTT. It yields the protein CASSPYGDTGISPLHF.

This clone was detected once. CDR3: CASSQDGGVSGRTDTQYF. CDR3 nucleotide sequence: TGTGCCAGCAGCCAAGATGGGGGGGTCAGCGGTCGCACAGATACGCAGTATTTT. The chain employs TRBV4-2 and TRBJ2-3; TRBD2 aligns across 7 bases. The length of the CDR3 is 18 residues. The ends lost 0 bases at V and 1 base at J; junction bases unmatched: 10. CDR1 is LGHNA, CDR2 YNFKEQ, per germline.

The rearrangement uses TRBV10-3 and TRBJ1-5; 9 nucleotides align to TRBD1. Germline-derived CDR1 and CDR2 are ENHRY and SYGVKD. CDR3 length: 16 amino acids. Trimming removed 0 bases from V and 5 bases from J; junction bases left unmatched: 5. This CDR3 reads CAISESGTGNHQPQHF. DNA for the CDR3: TGTGCCATCAGTGAGTCTGGGACAGGGAATCATCAGCCCCAGCATTTT.

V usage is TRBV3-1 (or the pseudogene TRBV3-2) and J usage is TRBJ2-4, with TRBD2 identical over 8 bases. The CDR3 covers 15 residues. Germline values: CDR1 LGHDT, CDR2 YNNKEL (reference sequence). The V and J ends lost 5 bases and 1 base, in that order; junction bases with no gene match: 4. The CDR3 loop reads CASSVRLAAKNIQYF. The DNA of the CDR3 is TGTGCCAGCAGCGTTCGACTAGCGGCCAAAAACATTCAGTACTTC.

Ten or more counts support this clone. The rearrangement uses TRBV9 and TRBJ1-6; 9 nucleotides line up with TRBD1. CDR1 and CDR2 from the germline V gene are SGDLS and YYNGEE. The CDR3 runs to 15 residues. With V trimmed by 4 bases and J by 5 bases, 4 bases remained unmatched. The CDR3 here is CASSNGDRDNSPLHF. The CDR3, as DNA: TGTGCCAGCAGCAATGGGGACAGGGATAATTCACCCCTCCACTTT.

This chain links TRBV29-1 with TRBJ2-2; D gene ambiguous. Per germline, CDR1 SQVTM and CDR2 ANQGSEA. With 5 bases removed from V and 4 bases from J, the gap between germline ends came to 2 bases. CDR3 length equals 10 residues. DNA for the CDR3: TGCAGCGTTCGCACCGGGGAGCTGTTTTTT. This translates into CSVRTGELFF.

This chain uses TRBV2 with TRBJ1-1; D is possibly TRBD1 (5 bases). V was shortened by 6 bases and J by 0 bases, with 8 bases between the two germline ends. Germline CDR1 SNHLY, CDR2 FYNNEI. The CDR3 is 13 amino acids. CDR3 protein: CASRAGMNTEAFF. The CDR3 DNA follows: TGTGCCAGCAGGGCAGGGATGAACACTGAAGCTTTCTTT.

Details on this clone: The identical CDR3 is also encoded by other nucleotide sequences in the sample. CDR3: CASSLARSTDTQYF. In nucleotides, the CDR3 is TGTGCCAGCAGCTTAGCACGGTCCACAGATACGCAGTATTTT. The chain recombines TRBV7-2 with TRBJ2-3; no definite D call. CDR1 SGHTA and CDR2 FQGNSA come from the germline V gene. V shed 0 bases and J shed 2 bases, with 6 bases lying between them. The length of the CDR3 is 14 residues.

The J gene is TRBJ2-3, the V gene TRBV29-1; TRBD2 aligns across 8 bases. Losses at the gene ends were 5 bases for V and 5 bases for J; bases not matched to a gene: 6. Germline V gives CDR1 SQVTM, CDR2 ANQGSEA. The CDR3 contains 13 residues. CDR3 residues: CSVLSGGGDTQYF. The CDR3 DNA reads TGCAGCGTTTTAAGCGGGGGTGGAGATACGCAGTATTTT.

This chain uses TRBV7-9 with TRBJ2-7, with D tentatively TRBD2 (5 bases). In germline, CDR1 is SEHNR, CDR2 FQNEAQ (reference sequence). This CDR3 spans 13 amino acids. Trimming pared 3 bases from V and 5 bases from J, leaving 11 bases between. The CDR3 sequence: CASSFPRGNEQYF. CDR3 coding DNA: TGTGCCAGCAGCTTCCCCCGGGGTAACGAGCAGTACTTC.

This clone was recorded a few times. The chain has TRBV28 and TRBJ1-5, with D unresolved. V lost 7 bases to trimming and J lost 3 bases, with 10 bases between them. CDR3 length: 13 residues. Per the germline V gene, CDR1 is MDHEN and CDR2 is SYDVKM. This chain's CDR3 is CASNGVTNQPQHF. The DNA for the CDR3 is TGTGCCAGCAACGGGGTTACCAATCAGCCCCAGCATTTT.

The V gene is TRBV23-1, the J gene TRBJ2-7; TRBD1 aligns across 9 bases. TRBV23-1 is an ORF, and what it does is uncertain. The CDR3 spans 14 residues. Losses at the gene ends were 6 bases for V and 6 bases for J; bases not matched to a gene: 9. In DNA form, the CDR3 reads TGCGCCAGCAGCCTGGACAGGGGTATTCGCGAGCAGTACTTC. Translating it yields CASSLDRGIREQYF.

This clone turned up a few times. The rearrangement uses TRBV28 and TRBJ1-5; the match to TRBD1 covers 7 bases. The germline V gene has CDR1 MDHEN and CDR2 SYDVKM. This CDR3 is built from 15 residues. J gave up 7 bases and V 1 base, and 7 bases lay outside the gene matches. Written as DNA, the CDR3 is TGTGCCAGCAGTTTATCAGCCAGGGGGGAACAGCCCCAGCATTTT. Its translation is CASSLSARGEQPQHF. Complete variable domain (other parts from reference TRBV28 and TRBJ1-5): DVKVTQSSRYLVKRTGEKVFLECVQDMDHENMFWYRQDPGLGLRLIYFSYDVKMKEKGDIPEGYSVSREKKERFSLILESASTNQTSMYLCASSLSARGEQPQHFGDGTRLSIL.